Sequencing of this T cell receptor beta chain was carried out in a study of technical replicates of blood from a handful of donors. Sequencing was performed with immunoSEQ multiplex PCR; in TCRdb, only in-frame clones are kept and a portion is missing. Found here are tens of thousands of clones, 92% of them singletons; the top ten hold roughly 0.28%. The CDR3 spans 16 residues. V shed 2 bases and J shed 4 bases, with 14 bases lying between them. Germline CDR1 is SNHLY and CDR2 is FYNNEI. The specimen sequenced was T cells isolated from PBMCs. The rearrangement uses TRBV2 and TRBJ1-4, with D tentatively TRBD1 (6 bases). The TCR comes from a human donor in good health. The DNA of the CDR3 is TGTGCCAGCAGTGAACTTCCCGGACAGAGTAATGAAAAACTGTTTTTT. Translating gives CASSELPGQSNEKLFF.